A single T cell receptor (beta chain) is shown here with its context. Antigen unknown. Within the sample, other DNA sequences also encode this same CDR3. Germline lookup yields CDR1 MGHDK and CDR2 SYGVNS. The V gene lost 6 bases and the J gene lost 0 bases, with 3 bases spanning the gap. The CDR3 runs to 13 residues. The assay was immunoSEQ multiplex PCR, and TCRdb's table has in-frame clones only and misses some. The sample yields under 2.5 million clones, about 90% seen once. The source of the sample is a study of shared clonotypes between healthy human individuals. Study observations and caveats: Sample collection involved blood only; tissue repertoires are likely different.

The chain employs TRBV25-1 and TRBJ2-6; D call uncertain. Sequenced sample: naive CD4+ T cells from PBMCs. Subset defined: CD45RA+ positively selected. This TCR came from a young man in good health. Some clones in this sample may be carry-over from other donors' samples. This chain's CDR3 is CASRGSGANVLTF. The CDR3 region has the DNA TGTGCCAGCAGGGGCTCTGGGGCCAACGTCCTGACTTTC.